This paragraph reports one TCR beta chain. Its matching antigen is unknown. One end of the junction varies from germline; a read error may be responsible. The data belong to a study of tumor-infiltrating lymphocytes in primary liver carcinoma. In the study overall: The study included patients who were men and women aged 30 to 69 years. General observations from the study: Tumor-adjacent and tumor-blood pairs showed less overlap than tumor region pairs.

Scientists recovered RNA and DNA together from roughly 20-30 mg of unsorted bulk tissue. Patients had primary liver carcinoma treated by surgical resection. This CDR3 contains 12 residues. Germline V lookup: CDR1 SGHAT, CDR2 FQNNGV. Researchers generated TCR beta cDNA from around 510 ng of total RNA, relying on a constant-region primer. Libraries for TCR beta were built through three nested multiplex PCR rounds, which together made up a slightly modified ARM-PCR procedure. The two initial PCR rounds, ten to eleven cycles each, used TRBV1-TRBV30 forward and C-beta reverse primers. TCRdb reprocessed the multiplex PCR reads via MiXCR and lists one record per CDR3 protein. In the table there are 75,000 to 80,000 distinct CDR3 sequences, roughly 72% of which are singletons.

The sample consisted of tumor-adjacent normal liver tissue. This TCR was sampled from a man aged 35-49 years with primary liver carcinoma and hepatitis B virus infection. The V gene is TRBV11-2, the J gene TRBJ2-1; the D is unclear. Written as DNA, the CDR3 is TGTGTCAGCAGTTCCCTATGGGAAGAGCGGTTCTTC. It encodes CVSSSLWEERFF.